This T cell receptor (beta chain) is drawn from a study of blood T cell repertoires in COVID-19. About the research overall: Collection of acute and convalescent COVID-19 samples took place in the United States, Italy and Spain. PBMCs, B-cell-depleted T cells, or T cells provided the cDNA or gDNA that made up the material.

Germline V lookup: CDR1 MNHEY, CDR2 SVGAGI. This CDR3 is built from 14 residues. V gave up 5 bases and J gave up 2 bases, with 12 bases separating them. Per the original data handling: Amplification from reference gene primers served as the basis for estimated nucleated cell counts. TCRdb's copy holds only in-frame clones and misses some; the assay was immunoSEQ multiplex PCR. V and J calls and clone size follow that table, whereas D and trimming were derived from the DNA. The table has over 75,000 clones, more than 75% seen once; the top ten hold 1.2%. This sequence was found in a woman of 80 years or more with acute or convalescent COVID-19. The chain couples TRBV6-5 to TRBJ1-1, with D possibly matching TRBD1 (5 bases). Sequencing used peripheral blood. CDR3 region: CASSPGRGNTEAFF. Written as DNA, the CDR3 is TGTGCCAGCAGTCCAGGGAGGGGTAACACTGAAGCTTTCTTT.